The source of this TCR beta chain is a study of technical replicates of blood from several donors. Libraries were prepared by immunoSEQ multiplex PCR; TCRdb keeps only in-frame clonotypes and omits some of them. Among about 69,000 clones listed, around nine tenths were seen once. Germline-derived CDR1 and CDR2 are SGHRS and YFSETQ. This CDR3 spans 14 amino acids. Trimming took off 0 bases at V and 9 bases at J, with 15 bases between the two ends. The sequence was obtained from a human donor in good health. Some clones in this sample may be carry-over from other donors' samples. The chain combines TRBV5-1 with TRBJ2-5; possibly TRBD2 for D (5 bases). Sequencing was carried out using PBMCs. CDR3 sequence reads: CASSLGGVEDAQYF. The CDR3 DNA is TGCGCCAGCAGCTTGGGTGGGGTGGAGGACGCCCAGTACTTC. Using reference TRBV5-1 and TRBJ2-5 for the parts outside the CDR3, the full variable domain is KAGVTQTPRYLIKTRGQQVTLSCSPISGHRSVSWYQQTPGQGLQFLFEYFSETQRNKGNFPGRFSGRQFSNSRSEMNVSTLELGDSALYLCASSLGGVEDAQYFGPGTRLLVL.